What follows is one TCR beta chain and its context. The CDR3 is 16 residues long. The V gene's germline CDR1 is MNHEY and CDR2 SMNVEV (reference sequence). With V trimmed by 5 bases and J by 5 bases, 8 bases remained unmatched. In the original analysis: Amplifying reference gene primers gave estimates of nucleated cell counts. Method: immunoSEQ multiplex PCR; TCRdb's copy keeps in-frame clones and lacks some. V and J calls and clone size follow that table, whereas D and trimming were derived from the DNA. This table holds more than 200,000 clones, about 86% found once. This record belongs to a study of blood T cell repertoires in COVID-19. Study summary: T cells, B-cell-depleted T cells, or PBMCs supplied cDNA or gDNA.

Sequencing was performed on peripheral blood. This receptor was identified in a man aged 30 to 45 with active or convalescent COVID-19. V usage is TRBV27 and J usage is TRBJ2-7; 14 bases align to TRBD2. DNA of the CDR3: TGTGCCAGCAGTGGACTAGCGGGGGGCCCTAGCCACGAGCAGTACTTC. This sequence encodes CASSGLAGGPSHEQYF.